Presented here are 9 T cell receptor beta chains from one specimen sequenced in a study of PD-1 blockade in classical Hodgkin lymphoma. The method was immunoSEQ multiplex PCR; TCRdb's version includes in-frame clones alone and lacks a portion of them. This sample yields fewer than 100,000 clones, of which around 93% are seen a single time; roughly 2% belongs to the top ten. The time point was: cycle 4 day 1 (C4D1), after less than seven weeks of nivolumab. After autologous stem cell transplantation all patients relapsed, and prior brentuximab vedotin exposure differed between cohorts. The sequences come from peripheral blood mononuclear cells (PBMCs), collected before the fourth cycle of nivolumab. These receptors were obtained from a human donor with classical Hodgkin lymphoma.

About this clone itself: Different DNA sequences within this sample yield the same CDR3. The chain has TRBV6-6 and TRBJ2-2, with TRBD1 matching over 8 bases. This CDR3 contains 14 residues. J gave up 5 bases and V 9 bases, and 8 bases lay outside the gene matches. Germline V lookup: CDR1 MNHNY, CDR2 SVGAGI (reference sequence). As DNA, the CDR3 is TGTGCCAGTAGTAATACAGGGGGGACCGGGGAGCTGTTTTTT. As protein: CASSNTGGTGELFF.

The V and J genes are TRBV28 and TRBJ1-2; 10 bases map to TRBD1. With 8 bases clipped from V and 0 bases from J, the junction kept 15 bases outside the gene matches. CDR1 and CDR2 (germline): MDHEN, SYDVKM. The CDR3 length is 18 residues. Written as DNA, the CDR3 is TGTGCCAGCCGCTACCGGGACAGGGGTTTTCCCGCTAACTATGGCTACACCTTC. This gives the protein CASRYRDRGFPANYGYTF.

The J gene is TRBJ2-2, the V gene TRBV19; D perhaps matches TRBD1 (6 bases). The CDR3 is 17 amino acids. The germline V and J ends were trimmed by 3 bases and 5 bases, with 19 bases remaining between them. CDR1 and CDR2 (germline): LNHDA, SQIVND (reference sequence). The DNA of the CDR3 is TGTGCCAGTAGTATTCGACAGGCCGGAGGTTGGACCGGGGAGCTGTTTTTT. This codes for CASSIRQAGGWTGELFF.

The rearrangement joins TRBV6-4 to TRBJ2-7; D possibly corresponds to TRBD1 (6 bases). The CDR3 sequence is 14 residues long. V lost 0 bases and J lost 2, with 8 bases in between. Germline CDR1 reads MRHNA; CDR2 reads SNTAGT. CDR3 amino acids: CASSDSAGAYEQYF. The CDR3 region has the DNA TGTGCCAGCAGTGACTCGGCAGGGGCCTACGAGCAGTACTTC.

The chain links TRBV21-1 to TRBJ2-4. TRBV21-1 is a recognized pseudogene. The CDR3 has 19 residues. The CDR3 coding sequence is TGTGCCAGCAGCAGTACATATAGACGGCAGCTTAAGGCCAAAAACATTCAGTACTTC. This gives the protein CASSSTYRRQLKAKNIQYF.

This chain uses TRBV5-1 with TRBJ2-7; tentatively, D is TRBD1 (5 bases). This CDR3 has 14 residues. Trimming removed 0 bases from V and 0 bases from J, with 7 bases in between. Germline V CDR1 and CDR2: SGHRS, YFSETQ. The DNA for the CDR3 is TGCGCCAGCAGCTTGGGGACACTCTCCTACGAGCAGTACTTC. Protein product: CASSLGTLSYEQYF.

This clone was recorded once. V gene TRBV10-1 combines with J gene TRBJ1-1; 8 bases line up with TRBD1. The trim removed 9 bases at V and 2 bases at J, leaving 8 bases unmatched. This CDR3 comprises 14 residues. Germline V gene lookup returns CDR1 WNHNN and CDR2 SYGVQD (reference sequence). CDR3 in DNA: TGCGCCAGTACGAAAGACAGGGGTAACACTGAAGCTTTCTTT. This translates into CASTKDRGNTEAFF.

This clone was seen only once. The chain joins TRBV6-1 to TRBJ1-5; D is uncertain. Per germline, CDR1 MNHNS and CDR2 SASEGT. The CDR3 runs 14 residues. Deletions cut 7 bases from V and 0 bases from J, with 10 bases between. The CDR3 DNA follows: TGTGCCAGCATCCTCAGGTTTAGCAATCAGCCCCAGCATTTT. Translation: CASILRFSNQPQHF.

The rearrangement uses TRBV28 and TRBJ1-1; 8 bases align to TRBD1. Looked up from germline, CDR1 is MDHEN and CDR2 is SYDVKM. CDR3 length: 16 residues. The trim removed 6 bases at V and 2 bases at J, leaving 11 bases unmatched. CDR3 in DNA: TGTGCCAGCAGGATATTCAGGGGGCTCCGTAACACTGAAGCTTTCTTT. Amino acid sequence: CASRIFRGLRNTEAFF.